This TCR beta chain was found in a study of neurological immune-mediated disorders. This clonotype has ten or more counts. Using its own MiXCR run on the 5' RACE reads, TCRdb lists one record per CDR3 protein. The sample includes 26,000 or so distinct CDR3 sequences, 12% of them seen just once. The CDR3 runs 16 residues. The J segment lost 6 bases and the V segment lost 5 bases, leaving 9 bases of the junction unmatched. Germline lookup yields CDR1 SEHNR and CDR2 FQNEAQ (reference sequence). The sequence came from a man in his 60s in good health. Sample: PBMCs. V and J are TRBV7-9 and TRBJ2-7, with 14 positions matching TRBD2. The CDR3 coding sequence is TGTGCCAGCAGCACCGGGACTAGCGGGAGTAGTGGCGAGCAGTACTTC. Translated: CASSTGTSGSSGEQYF. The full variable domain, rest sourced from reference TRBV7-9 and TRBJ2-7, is DTGVSQNPRHKITKRGQNVTFRCDPISEHNRLYWYRQTLGQGPEFLTYFQNEAQLEKSRLLSDRFSAERPKGSFSTLEIQRTEQGDSAMYLCASSTGTSGSSGEQYFGPGTRLTVT.